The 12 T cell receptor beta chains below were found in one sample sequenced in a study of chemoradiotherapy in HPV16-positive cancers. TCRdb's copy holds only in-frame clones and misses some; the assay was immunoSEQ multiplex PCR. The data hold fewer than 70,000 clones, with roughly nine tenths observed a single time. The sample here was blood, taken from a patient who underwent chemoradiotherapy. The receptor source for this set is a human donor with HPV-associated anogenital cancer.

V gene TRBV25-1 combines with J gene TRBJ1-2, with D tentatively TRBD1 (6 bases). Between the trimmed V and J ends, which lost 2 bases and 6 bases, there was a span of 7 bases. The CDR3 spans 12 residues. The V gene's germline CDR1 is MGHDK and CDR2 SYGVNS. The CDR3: CASSEDRNGYTF. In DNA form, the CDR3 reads TGTGCCAGCAGTGAAGACAGGAATGGCTACACCTTC.

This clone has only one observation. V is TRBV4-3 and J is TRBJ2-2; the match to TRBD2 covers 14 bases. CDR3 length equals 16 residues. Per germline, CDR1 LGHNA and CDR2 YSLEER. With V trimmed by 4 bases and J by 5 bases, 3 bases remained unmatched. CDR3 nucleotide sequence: TGCGCCAGCAGCCGCAGGACTAGCGGGGGGACCGGGGAGCTGTTTTTT. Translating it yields CASSRRTSGGTGELFF.

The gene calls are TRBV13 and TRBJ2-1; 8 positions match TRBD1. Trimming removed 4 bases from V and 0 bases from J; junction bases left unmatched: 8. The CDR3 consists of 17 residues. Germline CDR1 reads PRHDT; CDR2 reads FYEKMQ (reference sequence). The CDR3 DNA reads TGTGCCAGCAGCTGGGGGACAGGACTGAGCTCCTACAATGAGCAGTTCTTC. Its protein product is CASSWGTGLSSYNEQFF.

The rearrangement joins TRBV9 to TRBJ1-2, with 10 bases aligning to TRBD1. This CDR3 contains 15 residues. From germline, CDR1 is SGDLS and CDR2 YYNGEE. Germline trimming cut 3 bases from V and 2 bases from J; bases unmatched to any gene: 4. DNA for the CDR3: TGTGCCAGCAGCGACGGGGACAGGGGAAACTATGGCTACACCTTC. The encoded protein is CASSDGDRGNYGYTF.

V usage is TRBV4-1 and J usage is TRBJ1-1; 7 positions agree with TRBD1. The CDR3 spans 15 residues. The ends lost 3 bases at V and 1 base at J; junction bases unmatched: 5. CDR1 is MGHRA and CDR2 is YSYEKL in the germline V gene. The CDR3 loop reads CASSHSNRGNTEAFF. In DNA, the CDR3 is TGCGCCAGCAGCCACTCCAACAGGGGGAACACTGAAGCTTTCTTT.

Here the CDR3 DNA reads TGTGCCAGCAGCTTAGGGGCTAGCGGGAGTGCAGATACGCAGTATTTT. Its protein is CASSLGASGSADTQYF. The chain recombines TRBV7-2 with TRBJ2-3, with TRBD2 matching 10 bases. Looked up from germline, CDR1 is SGHTA and CDR2 is FQGNSA. The CDR3 is 16 residues long. V was clipped by 1 base and J by 4 bases; unmatched bases: 5.

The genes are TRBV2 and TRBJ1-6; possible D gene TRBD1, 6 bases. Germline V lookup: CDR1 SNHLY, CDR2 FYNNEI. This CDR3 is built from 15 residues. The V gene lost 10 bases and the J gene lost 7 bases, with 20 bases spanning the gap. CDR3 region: CATPGWPGENSPLHF. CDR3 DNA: TGTGCCACCCCCGGATGGCCAGGGGAGAATTCACCCCTCCACTTT.

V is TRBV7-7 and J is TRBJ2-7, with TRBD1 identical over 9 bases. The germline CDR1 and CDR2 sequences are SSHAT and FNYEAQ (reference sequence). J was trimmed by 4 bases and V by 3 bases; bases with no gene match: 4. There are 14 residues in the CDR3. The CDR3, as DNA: TGTGCCAGCAGCTTCGGGACAGGGAATTACGAGCAGTACTTC. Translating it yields CASSFGTGNYEQYF.

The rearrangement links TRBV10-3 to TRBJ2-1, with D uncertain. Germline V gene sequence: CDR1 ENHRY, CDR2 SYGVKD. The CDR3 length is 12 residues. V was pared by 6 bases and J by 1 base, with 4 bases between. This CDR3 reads CAIRDSYNEQFF. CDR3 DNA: TGTGCCATCAGGGATTCCTACAATGAGCAGTTCTTC.

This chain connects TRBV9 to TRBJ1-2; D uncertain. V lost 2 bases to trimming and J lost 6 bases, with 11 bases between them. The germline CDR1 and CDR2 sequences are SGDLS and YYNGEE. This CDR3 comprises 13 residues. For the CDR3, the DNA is TGTGCCAGCAGCGTGGACGGAGCTAATGGCTACACCTTC. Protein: CASSVDGANGYTF. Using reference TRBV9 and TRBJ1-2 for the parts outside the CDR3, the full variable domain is DSGVTQTPKHLITATGQRVTLRCSPRSGDLSVYWYQQSLDQGLQFLIQYYNGEERAKGNILERFSAQQFPDLHSELNLSSLELGDSALYFCASSVDGANGYTFGSGTRLTVV.

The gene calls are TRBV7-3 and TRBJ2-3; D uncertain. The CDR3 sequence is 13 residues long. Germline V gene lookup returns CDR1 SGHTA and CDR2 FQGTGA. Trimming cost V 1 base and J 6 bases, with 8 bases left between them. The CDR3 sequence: CASSLNLGDTQYF. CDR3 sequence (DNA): TGTGCCAGCAGCTTAAATCTTGGGGATACGCAGTATTTT.

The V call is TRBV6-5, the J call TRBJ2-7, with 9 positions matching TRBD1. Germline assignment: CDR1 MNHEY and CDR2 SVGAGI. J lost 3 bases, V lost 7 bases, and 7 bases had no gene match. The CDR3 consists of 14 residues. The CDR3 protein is CASMRPGQGYEQYF. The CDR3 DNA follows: TGTGCCAGCATGCGTCCGGGACAGGGCTACGAGCAGTACTTC.